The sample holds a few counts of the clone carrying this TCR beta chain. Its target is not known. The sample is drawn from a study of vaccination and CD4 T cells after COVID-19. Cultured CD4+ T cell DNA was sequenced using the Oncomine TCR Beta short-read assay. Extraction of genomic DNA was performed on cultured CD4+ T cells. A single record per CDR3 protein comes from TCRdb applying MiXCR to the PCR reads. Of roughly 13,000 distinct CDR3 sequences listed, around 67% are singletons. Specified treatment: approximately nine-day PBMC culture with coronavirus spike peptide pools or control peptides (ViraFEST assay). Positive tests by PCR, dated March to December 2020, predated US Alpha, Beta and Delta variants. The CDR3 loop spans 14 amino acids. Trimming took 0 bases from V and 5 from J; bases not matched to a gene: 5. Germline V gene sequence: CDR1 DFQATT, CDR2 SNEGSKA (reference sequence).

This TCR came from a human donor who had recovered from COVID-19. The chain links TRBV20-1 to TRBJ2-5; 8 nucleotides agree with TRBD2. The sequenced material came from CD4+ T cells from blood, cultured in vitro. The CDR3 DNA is TGCAGTGCTAGAGATAGCGGGGTTTGGGAGACCCAGTACTTC. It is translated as CSARDSGVWETQYF.